Shown below are 11 T cell receptor beta chains from a single sample sequenced in a study of breast tumors, draining lymph nodes, adjacent tissues. TCRdb re-called the multiplex PCR reads with MiXCR, one entry per CDR3 protein. The table has 200,000 or so distinct CDR3 sequences, around 33% seen once. Axillary draining lymph nodes of breast cancer patients supplied the node samples. Sequencing was carried out using axillary lymph node tissue. All receptors come from a female donor with breast cancer. Some clones in this sample may be carry-over from other donors' samples.

This clonotype was seen a handful of times. A much larger clone lies a single base off, so this may be a read error. This rearrangement joins TRBV5-1 to TRBJ2-6; maybe TRBD1 (5 bases). V gave up 4 bases and J gave up 0 bases, with 14 bases separating them. This CDR3 has 17 residues. Germline V gives CDR1 SGHRS, CDR2 YFSETQ. CDR3 coding DNA: TGCGCCAGCAGCCTCAGACAGACGAGCTCTGGGGCCAACGTCCTGACTTTC. Translated, it gives CASSLRQTSSGANVLTF.

The J gene is TRBJ2-7, the V gene TRBV5-1, with 12 bases lining up with TRBD2. In germline, CDR1 is SGHRS, CDR2 YFSETQ. The CDR3 has 16 amino acids. Germline trimming cut 4 bases from V and 5 bases from J; bases unmatched to any gene: 10. As DNA, the CDR3 is TGCGCCAGCAGCCTAGCGGGAGGGACCACCGGGGACGAGCAGTACTTC. It specifies CASSLAGGTTGDEQYF.

This clonotype was detected many times. The chain has TRBV20-1 and TRBJ2-7, with D uncertain. The CDR3 has 13 amino acids. V dropped 3 bases and J dropped 0 bases, with 9 bases sitting between them. The germline V gene encodes CDR1 DFQATT and CDR2 SNEGSKA (reference sequence). The CDR3 region is CSARDGYSYEQYF. The DNA of the CDR3 is TGCAGTGCTAGGGACGGGTACTCCTACGAGCAGTACTTC.

This clonotype was detected only a few times. This may stem from a read error, because a much larger clone lies one nucleotide away. This is likely a read error, given that the CDR3 carries no conserved phenylalanine or tryptophan at its end. The rearrangement links TRBV9 to TRBJ1-2, with unresolved D. Trimming stripped 5 bases from V and 8 bases from J, with 16 bases between. CDR1 is SGDLS and CDR2 is YYNGEE in the germline V gene. CDR3 length equals 13 residues. The CDR3 DNA reads TGTGCCAGCAGGAGATGGGAGCTAGAAGGCTACACCTCC. This translates into CASRRWELEGYTS.

This clonotype has ten or more counts. V gene TRBV5-4 combines with J gene TRBJ2-7; D gene ambiguous. Germline CDR1 SGHNT, CDR2 YYREEE (reference sequence). The V gene lost 5 bases and the J gene lost 3 bases, with 9 bases spanning the gap. The CDR3 has 12 amino acids. This CDR3 reads CASSSNFYEQYF. The CDR3 nucleotides are TGTGCCAGCAGTTCTAATTTCTACGAGCAGTACTTC. Full variable domain (outside the CDR3, taken from reference TRBV5-4 and TRBJ2-7): ETGVTQSPTHLIKTRGQQVTLRCSSQSGHNTVSWYQQALGQGPQFIFQYYREEENGRGNFPPRFSGLQFPNYSSELNVNALELDDSALYLCASSSNFYEQYFGPGTRLTVT.

This clonotype is termed medium-sized. V usage is TRBV12-3 or TRBV12-4 and J usage is TRBJ1-2; possible D gene TRBD1, 6 bases. Trimming shortened V by 4 bases and J by 3 bases, and 15 bases separated the two germline ends. This CDR3 has 15 amino acids. CDR3 amino acids: CASSSEGGLDYGYTF. The CDR3 DNA follows: TGTGCCAGCAGTTCCGAGGGGGGCTTGGACTATGGCTACACCTTC.

This clonotype was recorded many times. The rearrangement links TRBV20-1 to TRBJ2-3, with a weak D call TRBD2 (5 bases). In germline, CDR1 is DFQATT, CDR2 SNEGSKA (reference sequence). Trimming pared 4 bases from V and 9 bases from J, leaving 11 bases between. CDR3 size: 11 residues. The chain's CDR3 is CSANGVGTQYF. CDR3 coding DNA: TGCAGTGCTAACGGGGTCGGAACGCAGTATTTT.

A word on this clonotype: This may come from a read error, since a much larger clone is one base off. V and J are TRBV30 and TRBJ1-5, with no clear D. The CDR3 spans 13 residues. Germline V gives CDR1 GTSNPN, CDR2 SVGIG (reference sequence). The CDR3 bases are TGTGCCTGGAGTCCGGGTGCCGAACAGCCCCGGCATTTT. It specifies CAWSPGAEQPRHF.

This clonotype was detected ten times or more. V gene TRBV6-4 combines with J gene TRBJ2-1, with D perhaps TRBD2 (5 bases). The CDR3 sequence is 13 residues long. Trimming left V 2 bases short and J 12 bases short, with 14 bases between. Germline assignment: CDR1 MRHNA and CDR2 SNTAGT. This chain's CDR3 is CASSDESGGRQFF. The CDR3 DNA sequence: TGTGCCAGCAGTGACGAAAGTGGAGGACGGCAGTTCTTC.

This clonotype showed up just a few times. The rearrangement uses TRBV28 and TRBJ2-4, with 11 bases aligning to TRBD1. CDR1 is MDHEN and CDR2 is SYDVKM in the germline V gene. The CDR3 has 15 residues. Losses at the gene ends were 4 bases for V and 6 bases for J; bases not matched to a gene: 5. The CDR3, as DNA: TGTGCCAGCAGTTCGCGGACAGGGGGCAGAAACATTCAGTACTTC. Translated: CASSSRTGGRNIQYF.

The sample holds many counts of this clonotype. This chain joins TRBV29-1 and TRBJ2-1; TRBD1 matches 7 bases. The V and J ends lost 7 bases and 0 bases, in that order; junction bases with no gene match: 12. Germline CDR1 is SQVTM and CDR2 is ANQGSEA. This CDR3 spans 16 amino acids. DNA of the CDR3: TGCAGCGCAGTTGACGGACAGGCACCCTCCTACAATGAGCAGTTCTTC. Encoded protein: CSAVDGQAPSYNEQFF.